Listed below are T cell receptor beta chains from one sample, sequenced in a study of blood T cell repertoires in COVID-19. Libraries were prepared by immunoSEQ multiplex PCR; TCRdb keeps only in-frame clonotypes and omits some of them. The sample consists of approximately 120,000 clones, 85% to 90% of them appearing once. Sequencing input: peripheral blood. These receptors were taken from a woman older than 75 with acute or convalescent COVID-19. The CDR3 runs from the conserved cysteine through the conserved F or W. D genes are given only for firm matches. Not all rows give a size; the values are once, few, many and, for expanded clones, a class.

j_call,clone_size,v_call,d_call,cdr3_nt,cdr3_aa
TRBJ1-2,-,TRBV6-1,-,TGTGCCAGCAGTGGCCTGCAGGGGTTGATCCTCTATGGCTACACCTTC,CASSGLQGLILYGYTF
TRBJ2-5,-,TRBV28,-,TGTGCCAGCCGGAATAGCTTCCAAGAGACCCAGTACTTC,CASRNSFQETQYF
TRBJ1-6,-,TRBV27,TRBD1,TGTGCCAGCAGTCCATCAGGGGGCTGGACTGTGAATTCACCCCTCCACTTT,CASSPSGGWTVNSPLHF
TRBJ1-2,-,TRBV5-1,TRBD1,TGCGCCAGCAGCTTGGCCGACAGGGGGAATGGCTACACCTTC,CASSLADRGNGYTF
TRBJ2-3,-,TRBV5-1,-,TGCGCCAGCAGTTCTCAGGGGATCTACGGTACGCAGTATTTT,CASSSQGIYGTQYF
TRBJ1-1,few,TRBV12-3/TRBV12-4,-,TGTGCCAGCAGTTTAAACTTGAACACTGAAGCTTTCTTT,CASSLNLNTEAFF
TRBJ1-2,-,TRBV28,TRBD1,TGTGCCAGCAGTAAACGGACAGGGGGCGGCTACACCTTC,CASSKRTGGGYTF
TRBJ1-1,few,TRBV7-9,-,TGTGCCAGCAGCTTTGTAGCAAACACTGAAGCTTTCTTT,CASSFVANTEAFF
TRBJ2-7,-,TRBV5-6,TRBD1,TGTGCCAGCAGCTGGATGGTGAGACAGGGGACCTACGAGCAGTACTTC,CASSWMVRQGTYEQYF
TRBJ2-1,-,TRBV24-1,-,TGTGCCACCAGTGATCCCCGTCATGAGCAGTTCTTC,CATSDPRHEQFF